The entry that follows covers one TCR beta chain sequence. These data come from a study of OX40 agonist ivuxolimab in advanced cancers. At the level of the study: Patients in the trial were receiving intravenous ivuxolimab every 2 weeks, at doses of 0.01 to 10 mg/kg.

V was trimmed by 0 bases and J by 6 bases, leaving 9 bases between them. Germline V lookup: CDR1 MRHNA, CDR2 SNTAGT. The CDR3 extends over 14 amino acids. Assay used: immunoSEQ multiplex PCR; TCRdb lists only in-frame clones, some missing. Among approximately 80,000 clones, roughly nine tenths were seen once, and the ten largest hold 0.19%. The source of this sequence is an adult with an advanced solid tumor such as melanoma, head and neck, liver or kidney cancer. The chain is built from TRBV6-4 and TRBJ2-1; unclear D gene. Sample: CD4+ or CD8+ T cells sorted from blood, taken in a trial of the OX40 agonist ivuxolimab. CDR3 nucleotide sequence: TGTGCCAGCAGTGACTCGTCTCGCCTCAATGAGCAGTTCTTC. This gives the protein CASSDSSRLNEQFF.